Presented here are 7 T cell receptor beta chains from one specimen sequenced in a study of cytomegalovirus exposure and HLA in healthy donors. The PCR employed 60 Vbeta primers together with 13 Jbeta primers. Assay used: immunoSEQ multiplex PCR; TCRdb lists only in-frame clones, some missing. This table has approximately 200,000 clones, 79% appearing once. The sample taken for sequencing was PBMCs. These receptors were obtained from a woman between 18 and 30 years old in good health and CMV-seronegative.

Here the CDR3 reads CASSLHRGDGYTF. Here the CDR3 DNA reads TGTGCCAGCAGCCTCCACAGGGGAGATGGCTACACCTTC. The V call is TRBV14, the J call TRBJ1-2; 7 bases map to TRBD1. The CDR3 is made up of 13 amino acids. From germline, CDR1 is SGHDN and CDR2 FVKESK. V lost 4 bases and J lost 6; bases outside the gene matches: 5.

The gene calls are TRBV2 and TRBJ2-2; 13 bases line up with TRBD2. V dropped 3 bases and J dropped 3; count of bases not matched to a gene: 7. CDR1 is SNHLY, CDR2 FYNNEI, per germline. The CDR3 runs 18 residues. In nucleotides, the CDR3 is TGTGCCAGCAGTGAGGAGGGGACTAGCGGGACCTACACCGGGGAGCTGTTTTTT. Its protein product is CASSEEGTSGTYTGELFF.

The CDR3 DNA follows: TGTGCCTGGAGTGACAGGGAATATCAGCCCCAGCATTTT. This codes for CAWSDREYQPQHF. The gene calls are TRBV30 and TRBJ1-5; a weak D match, TRBD1 (6 bases). The CDR3 length is 13 residues. The germline V gene has CDR1 GTSNPN and CDR2 SVGIG (reference sequence). Trimming took off 1 base at V and 5 bases at J, with 9 bases between the two ends.

The chain links TRBV21-1 to TRBJ1-1; the tabulated D call, TRBD1, remains unverified against the DNA. TRBV21-1 is assigned pseudogene status. The CDR3 spans 16 residues. The CDR3 loop reads CASSKDRDRERAEAFF. For the CDR3, the DNA is TGTGCCAGCAGCAAAGACCGGGACAGGGAAAGGGCTGAAGCTTTCTTT.

The chain couples TRBV2 to TRBJ1-2; no clear D. Trimming took 3 bases from V and 7 from J, leaving 9 bases between them. Looked up from germline, CDR1 is SNHLY and CDR2 is FYNNEI. This CDR3 contains 12 residues. The CDR3 region is CASSDALSGYTF. CDR3 sequence (DNA): TGTGCCAGCAGTGATGCACTTAGTGGCTACACCTTC.

The chain links TRBV4-3 to TRBJ2-7; D is ambiguous. The CDR3 extends over 15 amino acids. The V end was cut by 0 bases, the J end by 2 bases, with 11 bases between. Germline V CDR1 and CDR2: LGHNA, YSLEER. The CDR3 here is CASSQDNPGPYEQYF. CDR3 DNA sequence: TGCGCCAGCAGCCAAGATAACCCAGGCCCCTACGAGCAGTACTTC.

The chain uses TRBV4-1 and TRBJ2-2; tentatively, D is TRBD2 (6 bases). The V and J ends lost 3 bases and 1 base respectively, with 18 bases between them. In germline, CDR1 is MGHRA, CDR2 YSYEKL. The CDR3 covers 18 residues. The CDR3 nucleotides read TGCGCCAGCAGCCACAGCCCCGGGTTGGGGGGGAACACCGGGGAGCTGTTTTTT. Protein: CASSHSPGLGGNTGELFF.